Following are 30 T cell receptor beta chains from one sample sequenced in a study of control samples from healthy donors and cancer patients. The repertoire was sequenced with immunoSEQ multiplex PCR; TCRdb's copy has only in-frame clones and lacks some. Counted here are roughly 190,000 clones, approximately 90% occurring once; the ten biggest clones make up roughly 1.9%. Source material: blood. The receptors here all came from a man in his thirties or forties in good health.

The chain is built from TRBV18 and TRBJ2-1, with 9 bases that match TRBD1. The CDR3 is made up of 14 amino acids. CDR1 is KGHSH, CDR2 LQKENI, per germline. J was trimmed by 9 bases and V by 2 bases; bases with no gene match: 5. Here the CDR3 DNA reads TGTGCCAGCTCACCAGGGACAGGGAACGCTGAGCAGTTCTTC. It encodes CASSPGTGNAEQFF.

This chain joins TRBV7-7 and TRBJ2-2; 7 nucleotides line up with TRBD1. CDR3 length equals 14 residues. From germline, CDR1 is SSHAT and CDR2 FNYEAQ (reference sequence). V was pared by 3 bases and J by 4 bases, with 2 bases of the junction left unmatched. The CDR3 reads CASSFSGGTGELFF. The DNA of the CDR3 is TGTGCCAGCAGCTTCTCAGGGGGCACCGGGGAGCTGTTTTTT.

Only one count was recorded for this clone. The chain carries TRBV2 and TRBJ1-5; D gene ambiguous. Per germline, CDR1 SNHLY and CDR2 FYNNEI. CDR3 length: 13 amino acids. V was shortened by 6 bases and J by 1 base, with 7 bases between the two germline ends. The CDR3 here is CASRGDSNQPQHF. DNA for the CDR3: TGTGCCAGCAGAGGTGACAGCAATCAGCCCCAGCATTTT.

The chain has TRBV6-4 and TRBJ2-7; D remains unclear. Trimming took off 2 bases at V and 1 base at J, with 12 bases between the two ends. The V gene's germline CDR1 is MRHNA and CDR2 SNTAGT. The CDR3 totals 15 residues. This chain's CDR3 is CASSDLAHPSYEQYF. DNA for the CDR3: TGTGCCAGCAGTGACCTGGCACACCCTTCCTACGAGCAGTACTTC.

This clone was detected only once. The chain links TRBV2 to TRBJ2-7, with D possibly called TRBD1 or TRBD2 (6 bases each). Trimming stripped 0 bases from V and 12 bases from J, with 15 bases between. Germline V gene lookup returns CDR1 SNHLY and CDR2 FYNNEI. This CDR3 region has 13 residues. The DNA of the CDR3 is TGTGCCAGCAGTGAAGCGATTAGGGGGACTTGGTACTTC. Its protein product is CASSEAIRGTWYF.

The genes are TRBV9 and TRBJ1-3, with D perhaps matching TRBD1 (5 bases). The CDR3 runs 15 residues. Germline V CDR1 and CDR2: SGDLS, YYNGEE. Trimming took off 0 bases at V and 10 bases at J, with 17 bases between the two ends. CDR3 in amino acids: CASSVATGGPQTIYF. The CDR3 coding sequence is TGTGCCAGCAGCGTAGCTACCGGGGGACCGCAAACCATATATTTT.

This chain uses TRBV19 with TRBJ2-2, with 8 bases aligning to TRBD1. With 10 bases clipped from V and 0 bases from J, the junction kept 4 bases outside the gene matches. Germline-derived CDR1 and CDR2 are LNHDA and SQIVND (reference sequence). The CDR3 sequence is 14 residues long. In nucleotides, the CDR3 is TGTGCCACGCGGACAGGGCCGAACACCGGGGAGCTGTTTTTT. This sequence encodes CATRTGPNTGELFF.

The chain couples TRBV16 to TRBJ1-4, with unresolved D. V lost 0 bases, J lost 8 bases, and 10 bases lay in between. Looked up from germline, CDR1 is KGHSY and CDR2 is FQNENV. The CDR3 runs 14 residues. This CDR3 is CASSQSYSGEKLFF. CDR3 coding DNA: TGTGCCAGCAGCCAATCTTATTCGGGGGAAAAACTGTTTTTT. Together with reference TRBV16 and TRBJ1-4, the CDR3 gives the full variable domain: GEEVAQTPKHLVRGEGQKAKLYCAPIKGHSYVFWYQQVLKNEFKFLISFQNENVFDETGMPKERFSAKCLPNSPCSLEIQATKLEDSAVYFCASSQSYSGEKLFFGSGTQLSVL.

Points on this clone: Other DNA sequences within the sample encode an identical CDR3. V usage is TRBV11-2 and J usage is TRBJ2-7; the D call may be TRBD1 or TRBD2 (6 bases each). The CDR3 spans 12 residues. CDR1 is SGHAT, CDR2 FQNNGV, per germline. The germline V and J ends were trimmed by 3 bases and 5 bases, with 8 bases remaining between them. CDR3 in amino acids: CASSFGGHEQYF. The CDR3 DNA is TGTGCCAGCAGCTTCGGGGGCCACGAGCAGTACTTC.

This chain uses TRBV12-1 with TRBJ1-2. TRBV12-1 is labeled a pseudogene. The CDR3 is 14 amino acids. DNA for the CDR3: TGTGCCAGCAGCTCTTGGATTCTAAACTATGGCTACACCTTC. Protein sequence: CASSSWILNYGYTF.

V usage is TRBV29-1 and J usage is TRBJ1-1, with D perhaps TRBD1 (6 bases). The CDR3 has 11 amino acids. V lost 7 bases and J lost 7, with 13 bases in between. From germline, CDR1 is SQVTM and CDR2 ANQGSEA. The CDR3: CSASDRFEAFF. CDR3 bases: TGCAGCGCCTCGGACAGATTTGAAGCTTTCTTT. Using reference TRBV29-1 and TRBJ1-1 for the parts outside the CDR3, the full variable domain is SAVISQKPSRDICQRGTSLTIQCQVDSQVTMMFWYRQQPGQSLTLIATANQGSEATYESGFVIDKFPISRPNLTFSTLTVSNMSPEDSSIYLCSASDRFEAFFGQGTRLTVV.

This clone was picked up one time. The rearrangement uses TRBV3-1 (or the pseudogene TRBV3-2) and TRBJ2-7, with 13 bases aligning to TRBD2. The CDR3 runs 18 residues. V lost 2 bases to trimming and J lost 6 bases; unmatched junction nucleotides: 13. CDR1 is LGHDT, CDR2 YNNKEL, per germline (reference sequence). The CDR3, as DNA: TGTGCCAGCAGCCAACGACTCACACTAGCGGGGGGGCGAGCCGAGCAGTACTTC. Its translation: CASSQRLTLAGGRAEQYF.

V gene TRBV5-1 combines with J gene TRBJ2-2; D not resolved. CDR3 length: 13 amino acids. Germline loops: CDR1 SGHRS, CDR2 YFSETQ. V was pared by 5 bases and J by 7 bases, with 12 bases between. CDR3 sequence (DNA): TGCGCCAGCAGGCCTGAAACGGGCGGGGAGCTGTTTTTT. It specifies CASRPETGGELFF.

The V and J genes are TRBV18 and TRBJ1-1; 9 nucleotides agree with TRBD1. This CDR3 has 16 amino acids. Germline trimming cut 6 bases from V and 1 base from J; bases unmatched to any gene: 9. Germline V gene sequence: CDR1 KGHSH, CDR2 LQKENI. The CDR3, as DNA: TGTGCCAGCTCCCGAAATCCGGGACAGGGGAACACTGAAGCTTTCTTT. Its translation: CASSRNPGQGNTEAFF.

CDR3 loop: CASSATGGGSISYEQYF. The CDR3 DNA sequence: TGTGCCAGCAGCGCAACCGGGGGGGGGTCTATCTCCTACGAGCAGTACTTC. This rearrangement joins TRBV7-9 to TRBJ2-7; 8 nucleotides line up with TRBD2. Germline loops: CDR1 SEHNR, CDR2 FQNEAQ (reference sequence). There are 17 residues in the CDR3. The J segment lost 0 bases and the V segment lost 5 bases, leaving 12 bases of the junction unmatched.

Concerning this clone itself: An end of the junction does not agree with germline; a read error may underlie this. The chain has TRBV7-9 and TRBJ1-2; TRBD1 agrees at 11 bases. Germline V lookup: CDR1 SEHNR, CDR2 FQNEAQ (reference sequence). This CDR3 has 17 amino acids. The CDR3 here is CASSAGQGAGTNYGHTF. The CDR3 nucleotides are TGTGCCAGCAGCGCCGGACAGGGGGCTGGGACTAACTATGGCCACACCTTC.

This chain connects TRBV5-1 to TRBJ1-1; TRBD1 matches at 8 bases. This CDR3 spans 15 amino acids. Looked up from germline, CDR1 is SGHRS and CDR2 is YFSETQ. J gave up 1 base and V 4 bases, and 6 bases lay outside the gene matches. The CDR3 bases are TGCGCCAGCAGCGGGGGGACAGGCGAGAACACTGAAGCTTTCTTT. This sequence encodes CASSGGTGENTEAFF.

Points on this clone: At the DNA level, this CDR3 is encoded by other sequences in the same sample as well. The genes are TRBV10-1 and TRBJ1-6, with D unresolved. The V and J ends lost 4 bases and 7 bases respectively, with 8 bases between them. The V gene's germline CDR1 is WNHNN and CDR2 SYGVQD (reference sequence). This CDR3 is 13 amino acids long. In DNA, the CDR3 is TGCGCCAGCAGTGGGCAGGTGAATTCACCCCTCCACTTT. This encodes CASSGQVNSPLHF.

The gene calls are TRBV5-1 and TRBJ2-4, with 8 bases lining up with TRBD2. This CDR3 region has 14 residues. V was clipped by 4 bases and J by 8 bases; unmatched bases: 8. CDR1 and CDR2 (germline): SGHRS, YFSETQ. The CDR3 DNA is TGCGCCAGCAGCCCCGATCGGGAGGGGGACATTCAGTACTTC. Its protein is CASSPDREGDIQYF.

J is TRBJ2-7 and V is TRBV19, with D perhaps matching TRBD1 (5 bases). V gave up 1 base and J gave up 7 bases, with 11 bases separating them. The length of the CDR3 is 13 residues. The germline V gene encodes CDR1 LNHDA and CDR2 SQIVND (reference sequence). DNA of the CDR3: TGTGCCAGTAGTATAGGGGTCCAGGGAGAGCAGTACTTC. Encoded protein: CASSIGVQGEQYF. The full variable domain, rest sourced from reference TRBV19 and TRBJ2-7, is DGGITQSPKYLFRKEGQNVTLSCEQNLNHDAMYWYRQDPGQGLRLIYYSQIVNDFQKGDIAEGYSVSREKKESFPLTVTSAQKNPTAFYLCASSIGVQGEQYFGPGTRLTVT.

The chain recombines TRBV5-1 with TRBJ1-1; D ambiguous. The CDR3 runs to 13 residues. Trimming took off 4 bases at V and 1 base at J, with 8 bases between the two ends. Germline V gene sequence: CDR1 SGHRS, CDR2 YFSETQ. The CDR3, as DNA: TGCGCCAGCAGCATTGATCCGAACACTGAAGCTTTCTTT. Amino acids: CASSIDPNTEAFF. Full variable domain (missing parts from reference TRBV5-1 and TRBJ1-1): KAGVTQTPRYLIKTRGQQVTLSCSPISGHRSVSWYQQTPGQGLQFLFEYFSETQRNKGNFPGRFSGRQFSNSRSEMNVSTLELGDSALYLCASSIDPNTEAFFGQGTRLTVV.

The chain combines TRBV4-1 with TRBJ1-1; 9 nucleotides line up with TRBD1. This CDR3 is built from 17 residues. Germline-derived CDR1 and CDR2 are MGHRA and YSYEKL. The trim removed 2 bases at V and 6 bases at J, leaving 13 bases unmatched. Here the CDR3 DNA reads TGCGCCAGCAGCCAAATACAGGGGGCCGCCAGGGGCTCTGAAGCTTTCTTT. This sequence encodes CASSQIQGAARGSEAFF.

The gene calls are TRBV7-9 and TRBJ2-1; 8 positions agree with TRBD2. V lost 5 bases to trimming and J lost 0 bases; unmatched junction nucleotides: 12. The CDR3 spans 18 residues. CDR1 and CDR2 from the germline V gene are SEHNR and FQNEAQ (reference sequence). CDR3 in DNA: TGTGCCAGCAGCCCCGGACTAGCTAGCCTTCTCTCCTACAATGAGCAGTTCTTC. Encoded protein: CASSPGLASLLSYNEQFF.

V and J are TRBV28 and TRBJ2-7; TRBD1 aligns across 10 bases. CDR1 and CDR2 from the germline V gene are MDHEN and SYDVKM. J was trimmed by 4 bases and V by 2 bases; bases with no gene match: 8. The CDR3 is 16 residues long. The CDR3 DNA is TGTGCCAGCAGTTTACGACCTTCGGGACAGGGGTACGAGCAGTACTTC. Translation: CASSLRPSGQGYEQYF.

The rearrangement joins TRBV6-4 to TRBJ2-1; 10 nucleotides agree with TRBD1. Germline CDR1 MRHNA, CDR2 SNTAGT. This CDR3 is built from 15 residues. V shed 2 bases, J shed 12 bases, and the junction held 10 bases outside the gene matches. CDR3 protein: CASSDGGTGDRRQFF. As DNA, the CDR3 is TGTGCCAGCAGTGACGGGGGGACAGGGGATCGCCGGCAGTTCTTC.

This clone has just one count. The V call is TRBV2, the J call TRBJ1-5; D is perhaps TRBD1 (6 bases). Germline values: CDR1 SNHLY, CDR2 FYNNEI. The CDR3 consists of 16 residues. V dropped 4 bases and J dropped 3 bases, with 16 bases sitting between them. Written as DNA, the CDR3 is TGTGCCAGCAGTGGGGGACACTCCGGTATCAATCAGCCCCAGCATTTT. Its translation is CASSGGHSGINQPQHF.

This clone was recorded only once. The chain's CDR3 is CARPGSSNQPQHF. CDR3 coding DNA: TGTGCCCGCCCAGGTTCTAGCAATCAGCCCCAGCATTTT. This rearrangement joins TRBV5-5 to TRBJ1-5; D is undetermined. Trimming removed 10 bases at V and 0 bases at J, with 11 bases between. From germline, CDR1 is SGHKS and CDR2 YYEKEE (reference sequence). The CDR3 contains 13 residues.

The chain couples TRBV5-1 to TRBJ2-2, with D tentatively TRBD1 (5 bases). This CDR3 has 15 amino acids. Germline CDR1 and CDR2: SGHRS and YFSETQ. Trimming left V 4 bases short and J 3 bases short, with 13 bases between. The CDR3 loop is CASSKGAGYTGELFF. The CDR3 DNA reads as TGCGCCAGCAGCAAAGGGGCAGGGTACACCGGGGAGCTGTTTTTT.

The J gene is TRBJ1-1, the V gene TRBV5-6, with D possibly TRBD1 on 5 matching bases. This CDR3 is 13 amino acids long. CDR1 is SGHDT, CDR2 YYEEEE, per germline. V dropped 4 bases and J dropped 5 bases, with 12 bases sitting between them. Here the CDR3 reads CASSPGQGTEAFF. The CDR3 coding sequence is TGTGCCAGCAGCCCCGGACAAGGGACTGAAGCTTTCTTT.

CDR3 amino acids: CASRAGLASSYNEQFF. The CDR3 DNA is TGTGCCAGCAGGGCGGGACTAGCGAGTTCCTACAATGAGCAGTTCTTC. V gene TRBV5-6 combines with J gene TRBJ2-1; 10 bases are a match to TRBD2. The CDR3 consists of 16 residues. Germline V gene data show CDR1 as SGHDT and CDR2 as YYEEEE. V gave up 5 bases and J gave up 1 base; unmatched junction bases: 6. The full variable domain, in which reference TRBV5-6 and TRBJ2-1 provide the parts outside the CDR3, is DAGVTQSPTHLIKTRGQQVTLRCSPKSGHDTVSWYQQALGQGPQFIFQYYEEEERQRGNFPDRFSGHQFPNYSSELNVNALLLGDSALYLCASRAGLASSYNEQFFGPGTRLTVL.